This passage covers 9 T cell receptor beta chains from one sample sequenced in a study of T and B cells in COVID-19 patients. Multiplex PCR with BIOMED2 TRB-A/B primer pools amplified TRB rearrangements. In TCRdb, the multiplex PCR reads were re-called with MiXCR into one record per CDR3 protein. The sample yields about 11,000 distinct CDR3 sequences, around 33% seen once. TRB was amplified from about 250-500 ng of blood genomic DNA. Sequenced material: blood. The receptors derive from a human donor with active COVID-19.

This clonotype was picked up one time. The CDR3 loop reads CASSLDRGMGRTQYF. CDR3 in DNA: TGTGCCAGCAGCTTAGACAGGGGCATGGGGAGGACCCAGTACTTC. V usage is TRBV7-2 and J usage is TRBJ2-5; TRBD1 matches 7 bases. CDR3 size: 15 residues. Germline V gives CDR1 SGHTA, CDR2 FQGNSA. V was clipped by 1 base and J by 7 bases; unmatched bases: 9.

The chain combines TRBV5-6 with TRBJ1-6, with D tentatively TRBD1 (5 bases). The CDR3 is 17 amino acids. CDR1 and CDR2 (germline): SGHDT, YYEEEE. Between the trimmed V and J ends, which lost 3 bases and 6 bases, there was a span of 19 bases. DNA of the CDR3: TGTGCCAGCAGCTCCTGGCCTAGGGGTACGGGTAATTCACCCCTCCACTTT. Its translation is CASSSWPRGTGNSPLHF.

Comments on this clonotype: One end of the junction does not line up with germline, which may come from a read error. The chain recombines TRBV6-1 with TRBJ1-4, with TRBD1 as a possible D gene (5 bases). The CDR3 covers 14 residues. Germline assignment: CDR1 MNHNS and CDR2 SASEGT. This CDR3 is CASSAGQGGEKQFF. The CDR3 nucleotides read TGTGCCAGCAGTGCGGGTCAGGGTGGTGAAAAACAGTTTTTT.

Relative to its sample, this clonotype is medium-sized (0.01 to 0.1%). V is TRBV18 and J is TRBJ2-3; the D gene is possibly TRBD2 (5 bases). V shed 3 bases and J shed 2 bases, with 18 bases lying between them. CDR1 is KGHSH, CDR2 LQKENI, per germline. This CDR3 is 17 amino acids long. The CDR3 sequence is CASSPDAGRGDTDTQYF. In DNA form, the CDR3 reads TGTGCCAGCTCACCTGACGCGGGTAGAGGAGACACAGATACGCAGTATTTT.

The V and J genes are TRBV18 and TRBJ1-2; perhaps TRBD1 as D (6 bases). The CDR3 sequence is 12 residues long. Trimming shortened V by 3 bases and J by 8 bases, and 10 bases separated the two germline ends. Germline V CDR1 and CDR2: KGHSH, LQKENI. The CDR3 reads CASSPDSGGYTF. CDR3 nucleotide sequence: TGTGCCAGCTCACCGGACAGTGGGGGCTACACCTTC.

This clonotype came up a few times. The chain is built from TRBV6-1 and TRBJ1-5; 10 nucleotides line up with TRBD1. Germline assignment: CDR1 MNHNS and CDR2 SASEGT. This CDR3 is built from 15 residues. J gave up 6 bases and V 5 bases, and 7 bases lay outside the gene matches. CDR3 loop: CASSYDRGRGQPQHF. In DNA, the CDR3 is TGTGCCAGCAGTTACGACAGGGGGCGAGGTCAGCCCCAGCATTTT.

V usage is TRBV20-1 and J usage is TRBJ1-2; possible D gene TRBD1, 5 bases. The V and J ends lost 6 bases and 2 bases respectively, with 10 bases between them. The CDR3 loop spans 12 amino acids. Germline V lookup: CDR1 DFQATT, CDR2 SNEGSKA (reference sequence). CDR3 amino acids: CSAARTNYGYTF. Here the CDR3 DNA reads TGCAGTGCCGCACGGACAAACTATGGCTACACCTTC.

This CDR3 is CASSFREQYF. CDR3 nucleotides: TGTGCCAGCAGTTTTAGAGAGCAGTACTTC. The V gene is TRBV28, the J gene TRBJ2-7; D is unresolved. Trimming took off 3 bases at V and 7 bases at J, with 4 bases between the two ends. CDR1 and CDR2 from the germline V gene are MDHEN and SYDVKM. This CDR3 has 10 residues.

The chain carries TRBV6-4 and TRBJ1-6; TRBD1 might be the D (5 bases). CDR3 size: 14 residues. Trimming removed 3 bases from V and 10 bases from J, with 13 bases in between. Germline loops: CDR1 MRHNA, CDR2 SNTAGT. The CDR3 spells CASSEGQPDSPLHF. The CDR3 coding sequence is TGTGCCAGCAGTGAGGGGCAGCCAGACTCACCCCTCCACTTT.